The clone carrying this T cell receptor (beta chain) came up many times. The entry originates in a study of cytomegalovirus exposure and HLA in healthy donors. Primers included in the PCR were 60 Vbeta and 13 Jbeta primers. The table came from immunoSEQ multiplex PCR; TCRdb's copy has only in-frame clones and leaves some out. The data contain 150,000 to 200,000 clones, nearly 80% of them singletons. This clonotype was obtained from a woman between 25 and 40 years old in good health and CMV-seropositive. What was sequenced was PBMCs.

The CDR3 sequence is CASIQGARVTEAFF. The CDR3 DNA is TGTGCCAGCATCCAGGGGGCGCGGGTCACTGAAGCTTTCTTT. The gene calls are TRBV5-5 and TRBJ1-1; TRBD1 aligns across 8 bases. V shed 6 bases and J 4 bases; nucleotides not matched to a gene: 8. CDR3 length: 14 residues. Germline CDR1 is SGHKS and CDR2 is YYEKEE (reference sequence).